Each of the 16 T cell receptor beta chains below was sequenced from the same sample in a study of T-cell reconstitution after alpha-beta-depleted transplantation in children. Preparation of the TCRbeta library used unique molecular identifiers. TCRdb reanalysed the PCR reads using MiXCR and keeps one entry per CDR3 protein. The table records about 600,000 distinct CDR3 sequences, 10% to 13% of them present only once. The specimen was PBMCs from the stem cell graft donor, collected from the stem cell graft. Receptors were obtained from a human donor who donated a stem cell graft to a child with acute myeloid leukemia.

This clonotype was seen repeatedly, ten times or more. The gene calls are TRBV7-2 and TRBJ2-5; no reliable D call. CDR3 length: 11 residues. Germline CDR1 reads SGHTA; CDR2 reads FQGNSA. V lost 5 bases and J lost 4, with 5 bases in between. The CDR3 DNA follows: TGTGCCAGCAGCGCCGTAGAGACCCAGTACTTC. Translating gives CASSAVETQYF.

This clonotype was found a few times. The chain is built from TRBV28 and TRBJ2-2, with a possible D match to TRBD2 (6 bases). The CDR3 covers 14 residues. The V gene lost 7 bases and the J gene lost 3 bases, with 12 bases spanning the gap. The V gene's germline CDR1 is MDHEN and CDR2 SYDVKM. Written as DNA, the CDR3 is TGTGCCAGCATCCTAGCGTCTCACACCGGGGAGCTGTTTTTT. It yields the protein CASILASHTGELFF.

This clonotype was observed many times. The CDR3: CASSGLYANEQFF. CDR3 sequence (DNA): TGCGCCAGCAGCGGCCTCTATGCAAATGAGCAGTTCTTC. The chain is built from TRBV5-1 and TRBJ2-1; no clear D gene. V lost 4 bases, J lost 7 bases, and 12 bases lay in between. Germline V gene lookup returns CDR1 SGHRS and CDR2 YFSETQ. This CDR3 is 13 amino acids long.

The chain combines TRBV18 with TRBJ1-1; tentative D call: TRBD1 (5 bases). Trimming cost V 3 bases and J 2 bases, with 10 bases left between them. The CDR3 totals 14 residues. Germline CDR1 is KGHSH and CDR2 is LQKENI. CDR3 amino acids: CASSPMTVNTEAFF. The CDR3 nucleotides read TGTGCCAGCTCACCCATGACAGTTAACACTGAAGCTTTCTTT.

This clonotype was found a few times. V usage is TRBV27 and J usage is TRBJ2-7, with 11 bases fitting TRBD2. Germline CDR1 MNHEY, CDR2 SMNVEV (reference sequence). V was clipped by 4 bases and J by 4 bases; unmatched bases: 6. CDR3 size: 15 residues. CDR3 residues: CASSSRTSGLYEQYF. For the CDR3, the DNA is TGTGCCAGCAGTTCCCGGACTAGCGGGCTGTACGAGCAGTACTTC.

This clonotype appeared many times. The CDR3 reads CSVGTHGVGYEQFF. The CDR3, as DNA: TGCAGCGTGGGGACCCACGGGGTTGGATATGAGCAGTTCTTC. The chain recombines TRBV29-1 with TRBJ2-1; D tentatively fits TRBD1 or TRBD2 (5 bases each). CDR1 is SQVTM and CDR2 is ANQGSEA in the germline V gene. V was pared by 6 bases and J by 8 bases, with 20 bases between. The CDR3 runs 14 residues.

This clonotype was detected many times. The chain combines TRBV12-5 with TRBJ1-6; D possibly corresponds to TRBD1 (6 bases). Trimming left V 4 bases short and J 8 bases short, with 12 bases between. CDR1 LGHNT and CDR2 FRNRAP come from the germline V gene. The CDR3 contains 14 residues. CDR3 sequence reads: CASGSQGSYSPLHF. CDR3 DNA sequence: TGTGCTAGTGGTTCACAGGGTTCTTATTCACCCCTCCACTTT.

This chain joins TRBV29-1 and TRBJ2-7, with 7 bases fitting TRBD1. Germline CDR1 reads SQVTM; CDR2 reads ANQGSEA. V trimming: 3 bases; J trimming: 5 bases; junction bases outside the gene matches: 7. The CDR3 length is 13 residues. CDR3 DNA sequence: TGCAGCGTTGAGCCCCGTACAGGGGACGAGCAGTACTTC. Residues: CSVEPRTGDEQYF.

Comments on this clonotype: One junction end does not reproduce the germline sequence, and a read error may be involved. CDR3 DNA sequence: TGCTGTGCTAGAGGGGAGGCGGGGGTGGGTGGCAATCAGCCCCAGCATTTT. As protein: CCARGEAGVGGNQPQHF. V and J are TRBV20-1 and TRBJ1-5; a possible D gene is TRBD1 (5 bases). Germline V gives CDR1 DFQATT, CDR2 SNEGSKA (reference sequence). The CDR3 is 17 residues long.

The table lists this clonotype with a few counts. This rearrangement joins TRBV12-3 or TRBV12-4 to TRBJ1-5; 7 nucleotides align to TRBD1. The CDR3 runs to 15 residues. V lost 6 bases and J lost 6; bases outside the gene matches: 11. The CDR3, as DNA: TGTGCCAGCAGACTCGACAGGGTCGATGGTCAGCCCCAGCATTTT. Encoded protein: CASRLDRVDGQPQHF.

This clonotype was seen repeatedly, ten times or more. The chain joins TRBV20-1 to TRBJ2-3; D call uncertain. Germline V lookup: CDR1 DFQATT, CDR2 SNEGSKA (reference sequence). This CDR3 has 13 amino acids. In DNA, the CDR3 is TGCAGCCCCCAAGCCGGGTTCACAGATACGCAGTATTTT. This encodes CSPQAGFTDTQYF.

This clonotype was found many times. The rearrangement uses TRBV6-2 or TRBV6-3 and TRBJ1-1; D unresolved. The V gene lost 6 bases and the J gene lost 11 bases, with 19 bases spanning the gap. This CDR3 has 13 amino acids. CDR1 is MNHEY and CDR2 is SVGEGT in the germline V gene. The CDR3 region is CASSQPQVLGAFF. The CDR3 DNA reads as TGTGCCAGCAGCCAACCCCAGGTCTTGGGGGCTTTCTTT.

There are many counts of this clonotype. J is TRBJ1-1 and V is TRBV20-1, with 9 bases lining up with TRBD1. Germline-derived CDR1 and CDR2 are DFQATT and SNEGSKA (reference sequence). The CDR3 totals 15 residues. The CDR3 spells CRPTGGLERNTEAFF. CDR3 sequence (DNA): TGCAGACCGACAGGGGGGCTCGAAAGGAACACTGAAGCTTTCTTT.

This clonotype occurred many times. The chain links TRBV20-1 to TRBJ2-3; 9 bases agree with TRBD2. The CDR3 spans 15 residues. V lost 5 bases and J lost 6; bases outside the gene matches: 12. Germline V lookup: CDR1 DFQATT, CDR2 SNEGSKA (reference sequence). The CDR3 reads CSAPGVAGAFDTQYF. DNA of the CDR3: TGCAGTGCTCCCGGGGTAGCGGGAGCTTTCGATACGCAGTATTTT.

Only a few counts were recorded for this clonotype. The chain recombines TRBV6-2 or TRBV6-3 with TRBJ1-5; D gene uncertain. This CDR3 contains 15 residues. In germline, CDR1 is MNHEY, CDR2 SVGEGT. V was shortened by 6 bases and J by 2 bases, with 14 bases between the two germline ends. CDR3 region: CASSSERDGNQPQHF. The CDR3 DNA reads TGTGCCAGCAGCTCGGAAAGGGATGGCAATCAGCCCCAGCATTTT.

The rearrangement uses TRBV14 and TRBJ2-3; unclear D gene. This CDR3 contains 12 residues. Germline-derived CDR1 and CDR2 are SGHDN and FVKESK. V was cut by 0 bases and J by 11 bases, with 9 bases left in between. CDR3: CASSQDNIEQYF. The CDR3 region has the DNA TGTGCCAGCAGCCAAGACAACATCGAGCAGTATTTT.